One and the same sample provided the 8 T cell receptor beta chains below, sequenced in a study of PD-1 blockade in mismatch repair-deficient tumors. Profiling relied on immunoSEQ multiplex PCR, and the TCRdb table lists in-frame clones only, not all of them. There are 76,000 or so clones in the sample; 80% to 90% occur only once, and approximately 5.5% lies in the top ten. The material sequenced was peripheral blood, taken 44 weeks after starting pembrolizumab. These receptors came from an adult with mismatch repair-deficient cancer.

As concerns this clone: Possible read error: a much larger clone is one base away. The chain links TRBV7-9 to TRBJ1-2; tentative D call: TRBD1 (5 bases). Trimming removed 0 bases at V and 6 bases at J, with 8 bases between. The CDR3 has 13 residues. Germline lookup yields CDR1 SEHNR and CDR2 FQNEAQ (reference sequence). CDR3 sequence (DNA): TGTGCCAGCAGCTTAGCAGCAGGGAATGGCTACACCTTC. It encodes CASSLAAGNGYTF.

The CDR3 DNA is TGCAGCGTTGATGGCGCAGACTACGAGCAGTACTTC. It codes for CSVDGADYEQYF. The chain links TRBV29-1 to TRBJ2-7, with D unresolved. The CDR3 extends over 12 amino acids. Trimming removed 3 bases from V and 3 bases from J, with 9 bases in between. Per the germline V gene, CDR1 is SQVTM and CDR2 is ANQGSEA.

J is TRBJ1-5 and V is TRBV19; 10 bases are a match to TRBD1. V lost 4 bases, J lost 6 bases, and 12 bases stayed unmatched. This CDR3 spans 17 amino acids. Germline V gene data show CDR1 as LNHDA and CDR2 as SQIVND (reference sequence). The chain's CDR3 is CASSRALGDRGFQPQHF. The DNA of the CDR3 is TGTGCCAGTAGTAGGGCCCTCGGGGACAGGGGCTTTCAGCCCCAGCATTTT.

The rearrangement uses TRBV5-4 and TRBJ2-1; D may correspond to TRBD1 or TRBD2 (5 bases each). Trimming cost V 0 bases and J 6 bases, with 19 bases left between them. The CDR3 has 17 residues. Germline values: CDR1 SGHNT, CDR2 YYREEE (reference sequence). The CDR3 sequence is CASSLGTGQGSRNEQFF. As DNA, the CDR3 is TGTGCCAGCAGCTTGGGGACGGGGCAGGGCAGCCGCAATGAGCAGTTCTTC.

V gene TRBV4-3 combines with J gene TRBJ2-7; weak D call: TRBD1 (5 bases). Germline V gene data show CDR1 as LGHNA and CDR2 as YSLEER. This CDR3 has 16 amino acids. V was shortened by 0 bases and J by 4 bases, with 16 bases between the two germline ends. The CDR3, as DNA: TGCGCCAGCAGCCAAGATCAGAGGCAGGGTGGGTACGAGCAGTACTTC. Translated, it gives CASSQDQRQGGYEQYF.

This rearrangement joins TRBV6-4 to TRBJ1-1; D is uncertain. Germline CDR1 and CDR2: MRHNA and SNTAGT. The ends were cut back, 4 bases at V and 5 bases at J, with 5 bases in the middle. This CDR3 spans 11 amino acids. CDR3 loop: CASSAVTEAFF. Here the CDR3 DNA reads TGTGCCAGCAGTGCTGTAACTGAAGCTTTCTTT.

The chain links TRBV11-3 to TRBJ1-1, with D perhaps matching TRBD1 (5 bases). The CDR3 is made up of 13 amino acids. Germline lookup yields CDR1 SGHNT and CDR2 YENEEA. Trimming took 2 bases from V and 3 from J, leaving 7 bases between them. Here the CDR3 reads CASSLRGYTEAFF. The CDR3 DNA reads TGTGCCAGCAGCTTAAGGGGCTACACTGAAGCTTTCTTT.

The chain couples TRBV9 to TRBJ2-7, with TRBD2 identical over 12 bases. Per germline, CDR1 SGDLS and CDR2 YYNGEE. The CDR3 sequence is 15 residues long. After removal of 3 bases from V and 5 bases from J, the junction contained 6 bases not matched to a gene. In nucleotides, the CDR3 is TGTGCCAGCAGCGCCTCTAGCGGGAGGGACCACGAGCAGTACTTC. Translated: CASSASSGRDHEQYF.